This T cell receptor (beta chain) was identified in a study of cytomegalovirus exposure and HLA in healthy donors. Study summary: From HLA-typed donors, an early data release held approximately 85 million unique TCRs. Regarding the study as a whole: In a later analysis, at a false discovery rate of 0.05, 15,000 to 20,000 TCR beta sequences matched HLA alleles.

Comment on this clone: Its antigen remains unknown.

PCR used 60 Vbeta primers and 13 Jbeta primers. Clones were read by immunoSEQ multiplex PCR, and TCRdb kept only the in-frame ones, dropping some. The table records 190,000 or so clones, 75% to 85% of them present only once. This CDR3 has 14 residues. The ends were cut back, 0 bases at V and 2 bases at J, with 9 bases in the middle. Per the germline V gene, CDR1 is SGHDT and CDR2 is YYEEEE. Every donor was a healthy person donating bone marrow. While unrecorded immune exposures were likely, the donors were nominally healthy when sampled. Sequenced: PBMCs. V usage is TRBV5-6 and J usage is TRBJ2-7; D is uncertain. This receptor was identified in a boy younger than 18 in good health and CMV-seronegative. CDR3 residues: CASSLDPVTYEQYF. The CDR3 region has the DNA TGTGCCAGCAGCTTGGATCCAGTCACCTACGAGCAGTACTTC.